The clone carrying this TCR beta chain was observed a few times. The data were obtained in a study of cytomegalovirus exposure and HLA in healthy donors. The primer mix had 60 Vbeta and 13 Jbeta primers. Sequencing used immunoSEQ multiplex PCR; TCRdb keeps in-frame clones, though not all of them. The sample yields approximately 99,000 clones, roughly two thirds seen once. CDR1 and CDR2 (germline): SGHAT, FQNNGV. With 0 bases removed from V and 5 bases from J, the gap between germline ends came to 11 bases. This CDR3 region has 15 residues. The sequence derives from a man aged 40-49 years in good health and CMV-seronegative. Source material: PBMCs. This chain links TRBV11-2 with TRBJ2-1; D may be TRBD2 (5 bases). The CDR3 region has the DNA TGTGCCAGCAGCTTAGACGTACTAGGAAACAATGAGCAGTTCTTC. This codes for CASSLDVLGNNEQFF.